One and the same sample provided the 6 T cell receptor beta chains below, sequenced in a study of blood T cell repertoires in COVID-19. Repertoires were generated with immunoSEQ multiplex PCR, while TCRdb's copy carries only in-frame clones and drops some. Of about 250,000 clones listed, 80% to 90% were seen once; the top ten hold about 5.7%. Sequencing was carried out using peripheral blood. The receptors stem from a man aged 80 or over with acute or convalescent COVID-19.

The chain links TRBV27 to TRBJ2-2; 9 bases are shared with TRBD1. The CDR3 has 16 amino acids. J gave up 4 bases and V 7 bases, and 10 bases lay outside the gene matches. Germline CDR1 and CDR2: MNHEY and SMNVEV (reference sequence). This CDR3 is CASNKRTGAATGELFF. The CDR3 DNA sequence: TGTGCCAGCAACAAGAGGACAGGGGCGGCCACCGGGGAGCTGTTTTTT.

This clone has a single count. The V call is TRBV5-1, the J call TRBJ2-5; D remains ambiguous. V shed 1 base and J shed 1 base, with 14 bases lying between them. This CDR3 has 16 residues. In germline, CDR1 is SGHRS, CDR2 YFSETQ. DNA for the CDR3: TGCGCCAGCAGCTTGTCCCCGACTCGTACCCAAGAGACCCAGTACTTC. It codes for CASSLSPTRTQETQYF.

The rearrangement uses TRBV5-8 and TRBJ2-3; TRBD2 aligns across 13 bases. The CDR3 runs to 16 residues. CDR1 is SGHTS, CDR2 YDEGEE, per germline. Germline trimming cut 4 bases from V and 0 bases from J; bases unmatched to any gene: 2. The CDR3 DNA is TGTGCCAGCAGCATGGGACTAGCGGGGAGCACAGATACGCAGTATTTT. As protein: CASSMGLAGSTDTQYF.

This chain connects TRBV11-3 to TRBJ2-7; D unclear. The CDR3 has 11 amino acids. Looked up from germline, CDR1 is SGHNT and CDR2 is YENEEA. The CDR3 DNA follows: TGTGCGACACACCACTCCTACGAGCAGTACTTC. Protein sequence: CATHHSYEQYF.

This clone was seen more than once but under ten times. This chain uses TRBV24-1 with TRBJ2-7; perhaps TRBD2 as D (5 bases). Germline values: CDR1 KGHDR, CDR2 SFDVKD. Trimming took off 3 bases at V and 6 bases at J, with 11 bases between the two ends. The CDR3 has 13 amino acids. The CDR3 loop is CATSDPGSLEQYF. The DNA for the CDR3 is TGTGCCACCAGTGATCCGGGGTCACTCGAGCAGTACTTC.

The chain has TRBV3-1 (or the pseudogene TRBV3-2) and TRBJ2-3, with 12 bases aligning to TRBD2. The V segment lost 5 bases and the J segment 6 bases; nucleotides outside the gene matches: 9. The CDR3 has 16 residues. Germline CDR1 reads LGHDT; CDR2 reads YNNKEL (reference sequence). CDR3 sequence (DNA): TGTGCCAGCAGCGAACTAGCGGGGGGTTCTGCGGATACGCAGTATTTT. It codes for CASSELAGGSADTQYF.